The rows below give T cell receptor beta chains drawn from one sample of a study of blood T cells in healthy people across ages. TCRdb used MiXCR to reprocess the 5' RACE reads, holding one entry per CDR3 protein. The data show some 700,000 distinct CDR3 sequences, with about 20% seen just once and around a fifth held by the top ten. The sample comprised blood. Receptors were obtained from a man in his 70s in good health. CDR3s include the opening cysteine and the closing phenylalanine or tryptophan. D genes are given only for firm matches. Clone size is not always given. Where it is, it says once, few, many or a class for expanded clones.

CDR3 protein,CDR3 DNA,D gene,clone size,J gene,V gene
CASSLLGAGLTNYGYTF,TGTGCCAGCAGCTTACTTGGGGCAGGGCTCACTAACTATGGCTACACCTTC,NA,NA,TRBJ1-2,TRBV13
CSARDQAAYQETQYF,TGCAGTGCTAGAGACCAAGCGGCGTACCAAGAGACCCAGTACTTC,NA,NA,TRBJ2-5,TRBV20-1
CATSRERLARDTQYF,TGTGCCACCAGCAGAGAGCGACTAGCAAGGGATACGCAGTATTTT,TRBD2,few,TRBJ2-3,TRBV15
CSARAAGDIQYF,TGCAGTGCCCGGGCCGCAGGGGACATTCAGTACTTC,NA,NA,TRBJ2-4,TRBV20-1
CASSWGLSDNEQFF,TGTGCCAGCAGCTGGGGACTTTCCGACAATGAGCAGTTCTTC,NA,NA,TRBJ2-1,TRBV5-8
CASSKVAGPGELFF,TGTGCCAGCAGCAAAGTGGCAGGCCCCGGGGAGCTGTTTTTT,NA,few,TRBJ2-2,TRBV9
CSARAEWGISDTQYF,TGCAGTGCTAGAGCGGAATGGGGTATCTCAGATACGCAGTATTTT,NA,few,TRBJ2-3,TRBV20-1
CASSLTGGAGANVLTF,TGTGCCAGCAGCCTAACAGGGGGCGCTGGGGCCAACGTCCTGACTTTC,TRBD1,many,TRBJ2-6,TRBV7-2
CASSLVAPLYGYTF,TGTGCCAGCAGCTTGGTTGCGCCTCTCTATGGCTACACCTTC,NA,NA,TRBJ1-2,TRBV5-8
CSPNRNTEAFF,TGCAGCCCAAACAGGAACACTGAAGCTTTCTTT,NA,NA,TRBJ1-1,TRBV20-1
CASSFTADTEAFF,TGCGCCAGCAGCTTCACAGCCGACACTGAAGCTTTCTTT,NA,NA,TRBJ1-1,TRBV5-1
CASNPTGQNTEAFF,TGTGCCAGTAACCCGACAGGGCAGAACACTGAAGCTTTCTTT,TRBD1,NA,TRBJ1-1,TRBV19
CAWTGAGETQYF,TGTGCCTGGACAGGGGCGGGAGAGACCCAGTACTTC,NA,NA,TRBJ2-5,TRBV30
CASSLNMADPEAFF,TGTGCCAGCAGCTTAAATATGGCAGACCCTGAAGCTTTCTTT,NA,NA,TRBJ1-1,TRBV7-2
CASSSRDRGPSGNTIYF,TGTGCCAGCAGCTCCAGGGACAGGGGGCCCTCTGGAAACACCATATATTTT,TRBD1,few,TRBJ1-3,TRBV7-9
CSARDIAGGPYEQYF,TGCAGTGCTAGAGATATAGCGGGAGGGCCTTACGAGCAGTACTTC,TRBD2,NA,TRBJ2-7,TRBV20-1
CASSFGDSTEAFF,TGTGCCAGCAGCTTCGGGGATAGCACTGAAGCTTTCTTT,NA,few,TRBJ1-1,TRBV11-3
CASAPTGGEETQYF,TGTGCCAGCGCGCCCACCGGGGGAGAGGAGACCCAGTACTTC,NA,NA,TRBJ2-5,TRBV14
CATSRASLLGDTQYF,TGTGCCACCAGCAGAGCTTCCTTACTGGGAGATACGCAGTATTTT,NA,few,TRBJ2-3,TRBV15
CASSSGRGLDTQYF,TGTGCCAGCAGTTCAGGACGTGGGCTAGATACGCAGTATTTT,NA,once,TRBJ2-3,TRBV27
CASRLGGGTEAFF,TGTGCCAGCAGGCTTGGGGGGGGCACCGAAGCTTTCTTT,NA,NA,TRBJ1-1,TRBV6-5
CASSIGSLNTGELFF,TGTGCCAGTAGTATTGGCAGCCTTAACACCGGGGAGCTGTTTTTT,NA,few,TRBJ2-2,TRBV19
CASSELQGNSPLHF,TGTGCCAGCAGTGAGTTACAGGGGAATTCACCCCTCCACTTT,TRBD1,NA,TRBJ1-6,TRBV6-1
CASKNWRDEKLFF,TGTGCCAGCAAGAACTGGAGGGATGAAAAACTGTTTTTT,NA,NA,TRBJ1-4,TRBV25-1
CASSIGAGAFQPQHF,TGTGCCAGCAGCATCGGCGCGGGGGCGTTTCAGCCCCAGCATTTT,NA,NA,TRBJ1-5,TRBV12-3/TRBV12-4
CASSYSKDRYEQYF,TGTGCCAGCAGTTACTCGAAGGATCGGTACGAGCAGTACTTC,NA,NA,TRBJ2-7,TRBV6-5
CAWRAGLDNEQFF,TGTGCCTGGAGAGCAGGGTTGGACAATGAGCAGTTCTTC,NA,few,TRBJ2-1,TRBV30
CASSWGPKNIQYF,TGTGCCAGTAGCTGGGGACCCAAAAACATTCAGTACTTC,NA,NA,TRBJ2-4,TRBV19
CASSRGGTTEAFF,TGTGCCAGCAGCCGCGGAGGGACAACTGAAGCTTTCTTT,NA,NA,TRBJ1-1,TRBV7-2
CSVDILAGGINEQFF,TGCAGCGTTGATATACTAGCGGGAGGGATAAATGAGCAGTTCTTC,TRBD2,NA,TRBJ2-1,TRBV29-1
CASSPTGRTDTQYF,TGTGCCAGCAGCCCGACAGGGCGCACAGATACGCAGTATTTT,TRBD1,few,TRBJ2-3,TRBV7-3
CASSQDYNEQFF,TGTGCCAGCAGCCAAGATTACAATGAGCAGTTCTTC,NA,few,TRBJ2-1,TRBV4-2
CASNSWGESADAQYF,TGTGCCAGCAATTCTTGGGGAGAGAGCGCAGATGCGCAGTATTTT,NA,NA,TRBJ2-3,TRBV12-3/TRBV12-4
CASRGQGAWEKLFF,TGTGCCAGCAGAGGACAGGGGGCCTGGGAAAAACTGTTTTTT,TRBD1,NA,TRBJ1-4,TRBV12-3/TRBV12-4
CAISDPALAGGVEQFF,TGTGCCATCAGTGACCCGGCACTAGCGGGAGGGGTTGAGCAGTTCTTC,TRBD2,NA,TRBJ2-1,TRBV10-3
CASRVAAYNEQFF,TGCGCCAGCAGGGTAGCGGCCTACAATGAGCAGTTCTTC,NA,few,TRBJ2-1,TRBV5-1
CAISSGAGVPYNEQFF,TGTGCCATCAGTTCCGGGGCGGGAGTACCATACAATGAGCAGTTCTTC,TRBD2,NA,TRBJ2-1,TRBV10-3
CSAYQQGSGDTIYF,TGCAGTGCTTATCAACAGGGATCTGGAGACACCATATATTTT,NA,few,TRBJ1-3,TRBV20-1
CASSQGLRTEAFF,TGTGCCAGCAGTCAGGGCCTACGCACTGAAGCTTTCTTT,NA,few,TRBJ1-1,TRBV12-3/TRBV12-4
CASSLEVYSGANVLTF,TGCGCCAGCAGCTTGGAAGTCTACTCTGGGGCCAACGTCCTGACTTTC,NA,few,TRBJ2-6,TRBV5-1
CASSLWAATNNEQFF,TGTGCCAGCAGCTTGTGGGCAGCGACTAACAATGAGCAGTTCTTC,NA,NA,TRBJ2-1,TRBV5-6
CASSLIGIQNEKLFF,TGTGCCAGCAGCTTGATAGGTATCCAGAATGAAAAACTGTTTTTT,NA,NA,TRBJ1-4,TRBV7-8
CASSGTAQTGELFF,TGCGCCAGCAGCGGGACAGCGCAAACCGGGGAGCTGTTTTTT,TRBD1,NA,TRBJ2-2,TRBV5-1
CAISQGEHEKLFF,TGTGCCATCAGCCAGGGGGAGCATGAAAAACTGTTTTTT,TRBD1,NA,TRBJ1-4,TRBV10-3
CSASRAFQETQYF,TGCAGTGCTAGCCGCGCTTTCCAAGAGACCCAGTACTTC,NA,many,TRBJ2-5,TRBV20-1
CASSFNRGRGNSPLHF,TGTGCCAGCAGTTTCAACAGGGGGCGAGGTAATTCACCCCTCCACTTT,TRBD1,NA,TRBJ1-6,TRBV27
CSAGGQGWGNTEAFF,TGCAGCGCTGGAGGACAGGGGTGGGGAAACACTGAAGCTTTCTTT,TRBD1,few,TRBJ1-1,TRBV29-1
CASSSSTGEGSHYGYTF,TGTGCCAGCAGTTCCTCGACAGGGGAGGGGTCTCACTATGGCTACACCTTC,TRBD1,few,TRBJ1-2,TRBV6-5